This T cell receptor beta chain derives from a study of graft-versus-host responses after intestinal transplantation. On the study more broadly: Each recipient received a multivisceral, liver-intestinal, or isolated intestinal graft. Each patient got anti-thymocyte globulin induction, then tacrolimus and steroids for around three years.

Turning to this clone: Its antigen is still unknown.

Whole-study findings and limits: Early post-transplant declines in HvG were associated with peak levels of circulating GvH clones. Allograft graft-versus-host to host-versus-graft clonal ratios ran high in patients with graft-donor T cell macrochimerism.

V lost 0 bases, J lost 2 bases, and 13 bases lay in between. CDR1 MNHEY and CDR2 SVGAGI come from the germline V gene. The CDR3 consists of 16 residues. Assay used: immunoSEQ multiplex PCR; TCRdb lists only in-frame clones, some missing. The data show about 120,000 clones, roughly nine tenths seen once. The sequence was obtained from a human donor who received an intestinal transplant. The material was unstimulated CD4+ T cells sorted from spleen or lymph node cells, obtained before intestinal transplant. The chain uses TRBV6-5 and TRBJ1-2, with D hard to call. The CDR3 is CASSYSPQATNYGYTF. The CDR3 coding sequence is TGTGCCAGCAGTTACTCACCCCAGGCCACCAACTATGGCTACACCTTC.